This note documents a single T cell receptor (beta chain) sequence. Antigen specificity is unknown. The sample is drawn from a study of multiple sclerosis patients with progressive multifocal leukoencephalopathy. Study-wide results and limits: Before and during natalizumab, the clones expanded at PML already existed. In most PML patients, TRB repertoires appeared less diverse by entropy.

The V gene's germline CDR1 is SGHKS and CDR2 YYEKEE (reference sequence). The CDR3 has 14 amino acids. V dropped 0 bases and J dropped 1 base, with 7 bases sitting between them. TCRdb's table, derived via immunoSEQ multiplex PCR, lists solely in-frame clones and lacks some. The table records 25,000 to 35,000 clones, 85% to 90% of them present only once. Time point denoted: more than 5 months of natalizumab therapy. All patients had prior interferon beta, and all PML patients were female. At 6 months of natalizumab came T1, and at 12 months came T2. The clonotype comes from a human donor with multiple sclerosis. The genes are TRBV5-5 and TRBJ1-1; D is undetermined. The starting material was PBMCs, obtained from a patient treated with natalizumab. The CDR3 nucleotides read TGTGCCAGCAGCTTGGACGTACAGAACACTGAAGCTTTCTTT. Translating it yields CASSLDVQNTEAFF.